The T cell receptor beta chain under discussion was sequenced for a study of PD-1 blockade in classical Hodgkin lymphoma. The overall study: A 3 mg/kg intravenous dose of nivolumab was received by patients every 2 weeks.

Brentuximab vedotin exposure varied among the patients, all of whom had relapsed after autologous stem cell transplantation. Profiling relied on immunoSEQ multiplex PCR, and the TCRdb table lists in-frame clones only, not all of them. Here the sample spans 130,000 to 150,000 clones, about four fifths being singletons. General study results and limits: Although disease activity or prior therapy may be involved, causes of the repertoire differences remain undefined. Complete responders started with a diversity level that resembled newly diagnosed patients at baseline.

V was pared by 3 bases and J by 10 bases, with 15 bases between. The CDR3 spans 13 residues. Germline CDR1 and CDR2: SGHDN and FVKESK. Details on this clone: Its target is not known.

The V call is TRBV14, the J call TRBJ1-2; D unclear. This clonotype was sampled from a human donor with classical Hodgkin lymphoma. The sample consisted of peripheral blood mononuclear cells (PBMCs), taken before the second cycle of nivolumab. The CDR3 bases are TGTGCCAGCAGCCAGCGGATACTCGGGTTCTACACCTTC. It encodes CASSQRILGFYTF.